This T cell receptor (beta chain) came from a study of immune evolution from preneoplasia to lung adenocarcinoma. The repertoire was sequenced with immunoSEQ multiplex PCR; TCRdb's copy has only in-frame clones and lacks some. The sample has around 40,000 clones, more than 60% seen once. The CDR3 is 11 residues long. Trimming stripped 5 bases from V and 9 bases from J, with 8 bases between. Germline loops: CDR1 MNHNS, CDR2 SASEGT. The sequencing input was FFPE invasive lung adenocarcinoma tissue. The sequence was obtained from a person between 55 and 70 years old with lung adenocarcinoma. The V call is TRBV6-1, the J call TRBJ2-1; the D gene is possibly TRBD2 (6 bases). The CDR3 spells CASSRGFEQFF. DNA of the CDR3: TGTGCCAGCAGTCGGGGGTTTGAGCAGTTCTTC.